The source of this T cell receptor (beta chain) is a study of cytomegalovirus exposure and HLA in healthy donors. General study points: The listing of about 150 TCR beta chains classed them as cytomegalovirus-associated.

PCR used 60 Vbeta primers and 13 Jbeta primers. The assay was immunoSEQ multiplex PCR, and TCRdb's table has in-frame clones only and misses some. The sample has about 180,000 clones, more than 60% seen once; the top ten hold 1.4%. In regard to this clone: What it binds is unknown.

The sequence derives from a man aged 18 to 30 in good health and CMV-seronegative. Material for sequencing was PBMCs.

The CDR3 DNA is TGTGCCAGCAGCTTAATTAGCTCCTATAATTCACCCCTCCACTTT. This codes for CASSLISSYNSPLHF. This chain connects TRBV7-9 to TRBJ1-6, with D unclear. Trimming took off 2 bases at V and 0 bases at J, with 5 bases between the two ends. The length of the CDR3 is 15 residues. Germline values: CDR1 SEHNR, CDR2 FQNEAQ (reference sequence). The full variable domain, rest sourced from reference TRBV7-9 and TRBJ1-6, is DTGVSQNPRHKITKRGQNVTFRCDPISEHNRLYWYRQTLGQGPEFLTYFQNEAQLEKSRLLSDRFSAERPKGSFSTLEIQRTEQGDSAMYLCASSLISSYNSPLHFGNGTRLTVT.